This T cell receptor (beta chain) was observed in a study of blood T cell repertoires in COVID-19. About the research overall: Whether acute or convalescent, the COVID-19 samples came from the United States, Italy and Spain. T cells, B-cell-depleted T cells, or PBMCs supplied cDNA or gDNA.

The data were produced by immunoSEQ multiplex PCR, yet TCRdb's version contains in-frame clones alone and is incomplete. The sample includes approximately 100,000 clones, roughly nine tenths seen only once; the top ten take about 30%. Looked up from germline, CDR1 is SGHNT and CDR2 is YYREEE (reference sequence). The CDR3 sequence is 15 residues long. V shed 2 bases and J shed 3 bases, with 9 bases lying between them. The chain joins TRBV5-4 to TRBJ1-6; TRBD1 might be the D (6 bases). Sample: peripheral blood. The sequence derives from a woman older than 75 with acute or convalescent COVID-19. The CDR3 DNA reads as TGTGCCAGCAGCTTTCCAGGGGACTATAATTCACCCCTCCACTTT. This codes for CASSFPGDYNSPLHF.